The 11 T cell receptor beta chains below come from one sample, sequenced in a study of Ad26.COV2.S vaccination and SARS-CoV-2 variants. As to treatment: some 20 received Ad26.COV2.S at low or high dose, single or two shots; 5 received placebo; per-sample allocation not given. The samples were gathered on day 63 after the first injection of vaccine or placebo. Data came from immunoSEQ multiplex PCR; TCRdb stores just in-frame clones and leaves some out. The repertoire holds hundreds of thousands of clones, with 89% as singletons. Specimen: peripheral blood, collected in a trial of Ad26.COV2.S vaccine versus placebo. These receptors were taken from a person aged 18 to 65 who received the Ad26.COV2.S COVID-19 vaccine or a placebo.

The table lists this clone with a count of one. Written as DNA, the CDR3 is TGTGCCTGGAGTTTAACAGGAGATCAGCCCCAGCATTTT. Amino acids: CAWSLTGDQPQHF. The chain uses TRBV30 and TRBJ1-5; TRBD1 might be the D (5 bases). From germline, CDR1 is GTSNPN and CDR2 SVGIG (reference sequence). Deletions cut 2 bases from V and 5 bases from J, with 10 bases between. This CDR3 is 13 amino acids long.

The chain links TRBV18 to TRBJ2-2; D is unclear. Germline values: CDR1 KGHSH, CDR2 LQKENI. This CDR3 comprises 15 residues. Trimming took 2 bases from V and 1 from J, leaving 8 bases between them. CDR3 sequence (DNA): TGTGCCAGCTCACCAGACATCCTGAACACCGGGGAGCTGTTTTTT. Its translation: CASSPDILNTGELFF.

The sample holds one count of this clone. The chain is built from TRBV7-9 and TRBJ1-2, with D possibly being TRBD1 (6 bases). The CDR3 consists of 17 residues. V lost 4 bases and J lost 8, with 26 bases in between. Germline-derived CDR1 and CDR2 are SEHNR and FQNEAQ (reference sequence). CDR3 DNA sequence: TGTGCCAGCAGCTACGACCGGGCCCAGGAAAGGGGGAGAGGCTACACCTTC. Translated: CASSYDRAQERGRGYTF.

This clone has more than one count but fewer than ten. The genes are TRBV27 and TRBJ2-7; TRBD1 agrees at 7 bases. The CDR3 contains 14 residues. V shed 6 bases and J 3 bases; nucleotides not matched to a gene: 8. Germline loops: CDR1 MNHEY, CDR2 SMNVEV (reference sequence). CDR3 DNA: TGTGCCAGCAGCCACCGCAGGGACAGCTACGAGCAGTACTTC. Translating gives CASSHRRDSYEQYF.

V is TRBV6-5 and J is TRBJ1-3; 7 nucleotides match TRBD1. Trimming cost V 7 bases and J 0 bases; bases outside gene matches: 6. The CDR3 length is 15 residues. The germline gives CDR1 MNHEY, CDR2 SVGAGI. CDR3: CASTPQGGSGNTIYF. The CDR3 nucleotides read TGTGCCAGCACCCCCCAGGGGGGCTCTGGAAACACCATATATTTT.

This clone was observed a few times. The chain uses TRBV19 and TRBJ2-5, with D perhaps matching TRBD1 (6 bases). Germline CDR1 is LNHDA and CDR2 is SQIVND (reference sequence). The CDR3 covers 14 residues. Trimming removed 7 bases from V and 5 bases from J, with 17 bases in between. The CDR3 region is CASNDHRVGETQYF. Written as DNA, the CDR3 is TGTGCCAGTAATGACCACAGGGTAGGGGAGACCCAGTACTTC. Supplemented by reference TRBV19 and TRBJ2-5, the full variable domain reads DGGITQSPKYLFRKEGQNVTLSCEQNLNHDAMYWYRQDPGQGLRLIYYSQIVNDFQKGDIAEGYSVSREKKESFPLTVTSAQKNPTAFYLCASNDHRVGETQYFGPGTRLLVL.

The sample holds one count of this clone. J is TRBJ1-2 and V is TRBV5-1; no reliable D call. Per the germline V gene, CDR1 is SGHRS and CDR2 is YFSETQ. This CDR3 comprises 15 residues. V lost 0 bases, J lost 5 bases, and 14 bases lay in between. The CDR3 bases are TGCGCCAGCAGCTTGGTGGGGAAGGGCCCATATGGCTACACCTTC. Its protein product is CASSLVGKGPYGYTF.

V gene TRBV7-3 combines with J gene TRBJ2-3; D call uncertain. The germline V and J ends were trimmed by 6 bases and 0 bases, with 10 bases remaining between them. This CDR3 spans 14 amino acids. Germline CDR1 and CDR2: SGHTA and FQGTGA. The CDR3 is CASRRTTSTDTQYF. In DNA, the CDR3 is TGTGCCAGCAGGAGGACCACTAGCACAGATACGCAGTATTTT.

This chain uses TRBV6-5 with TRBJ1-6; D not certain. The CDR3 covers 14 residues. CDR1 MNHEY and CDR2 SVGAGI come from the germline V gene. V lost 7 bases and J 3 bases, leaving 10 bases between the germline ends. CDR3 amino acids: CASKVESYNSPLHF. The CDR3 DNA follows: TGTGCCAGCAAGGTAGAGAGCTATAATTCACCCCTCCACTTT.

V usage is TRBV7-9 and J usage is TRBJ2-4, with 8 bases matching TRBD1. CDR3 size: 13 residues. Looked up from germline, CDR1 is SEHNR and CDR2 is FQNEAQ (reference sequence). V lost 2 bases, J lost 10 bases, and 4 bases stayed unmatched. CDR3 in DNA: TGTGCCAGCAGCTTACGGGACAGGCCTATTCAGTACTTC. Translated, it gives CASSLRDRPIQYF.

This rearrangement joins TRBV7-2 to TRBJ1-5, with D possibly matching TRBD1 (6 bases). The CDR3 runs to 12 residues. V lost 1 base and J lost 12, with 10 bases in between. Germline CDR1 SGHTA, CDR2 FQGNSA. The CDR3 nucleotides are TGTGCCAGCAGCTTAGGGGGGGCCCTCCAGCATTTT. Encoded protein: CASSLGGALQHF.